The 31 T cell receptor beta chains listed next were all sequenced from one sample in a study of blood T cell repertoires in COVID-19. Here immunoSEQ multiplex PCR was the method, and the copy in TCRdb shows in-frame clones only, minus some. The table includes about 190,000 clones, about four fifths detected once. Sequencing used peripheral blood. The source is a woman aged 65 to 85 with active or convalescent COVID-19.

This rearrangement joins TRBV12-3 or TRBV12-4 to TRBJ1-1; no reliable D call. V was clipped by 3 bases and J by 6 bases, with 8 bases between them. The CDR3 sequence is 12 residues long. The CDR3 bases are TGTGCCAGCAGTTTCGGGGTGCCTGAAGCTTTCTTT. It specifies CASSFGVPEAFF.

The V gene is TRBV7-2, the J gene TRBJ2-1; 8 nucleotides match TRBD2. CDR3 size: 15 residues. Germline values: CDR1 SGHTA, CDR2 FQGNSA. J gave up 5 bases and V 5 bases, and 8 bases lay outside the gene matches. CDR3 protein: CASSPGLAWDNEQFF. The CDR3, as DNA: TGTGCCAGCAGCCCCGGACTAGCTTGGGACAATGAGCAGTTCTTC.

The chain combines TRBV6-6 with TRBJ2-7; 12 bases are shared with TRBD2. The CDR3 consists of 16 residues. The trim removed 2 bases at V and 6 bases at J, leaving 8 bases unmatched. Germline CDR1 and CDR2: MNHNY and SVGAGI (reference sequence). CDR3 nucleotide sequence: TGTGCCAGCAGTTACCAGACTAGCGGGAGAGGAAGCGAGCAGTACTTC. The encoded protein is CASSYQTSGRGSEQYF.

The chain has TRBV6-6 and TRBJ2-7, with a weak D call TRBD1 (6 bases). This CDR3 has 16 residues. CDR1 MNHNY and CDR2 SVGAGI come from the germline V gene (reference sequence). V lost 5 bases to trimming and J lost 0 bases, with 17 bases between them. The CDR3 DNA is TGTGCCAGCAGTCCCCTCGGCAGGGGAAGCTCCTACGAGCAGTACTTC. This translates into CASSPLGRGSSYEQYF.

This clone appeared a few times. The chain has TRBV10-3 and TRBJ2-4; 7 positions agree with TRBD1. CDR1 is ENHRY and CDR2 is SYGVKD in the germline V gene. There are 16 residues in the CDR3. The J segment lost 1 base and the V segment lost 5 bases, leaving 8 bases of the junction unmatched. CDR3 in amino acids: CAISRTGEGAKNIQYF. DNA of the CDR3: TGTGCCATCAGTCGAACAGGGGAAGGGGCCAAAAACATTCAGTACTTC.

This sequence joins TRBV6-4 and TRBJ2-7, with D possibly matching TRBD2 (6 bases). The CDR3 sequence is 14 residues long. Germline V CDR1 and CDR2: MRHNA, SNTAGT. V was shortened by 4 bases and J by 2 bases, with 12 bases between the two germline ends. Written as DNA, the CDR3 is TGTGCCAGCAGTGCCGGGCGGGGAGCCTACGAGCAGTACTTC. This encodes CASSAGRGAYEQYF.

The chain employs TRBV30 and TRBJ2-1, with D maybe TRBD1 (6 bases). The CDR3 spans 18 residues. Germline V CDR1 and CDR2: GTSNPN, SVGIG (reference sequence). V lost 0 bases, J lost 0 bases, and 18 bases lay in between. The CDR3 here is CAWSVIRSTGGSYNEQFF. The CDR3 bases are TGTGCCTGGAGTGTAATACGGTCGACAGGAGGCTCCTACAATGAGCAGTTCTTC.

This clone appeared once. V is TRBV6-5 and J is TRBJ1-1; TRBD1 matches at 8 bases. CDR1 is MNHEY and CDR2 is SVGAGI in the germline V gene. The CDR3 covers 16 residues. The V segment lost 0 bases and the J segment 6 bases; nucleotides outside the gene matches: 9. The CDR3 bases are TGTGCCAGCAGTTACTCAGCAGGGGGCGGCCTTTCTGAAGCTTTCTTT. This encodes CASSYSAGGGLSEAFF.

This clone appeared a few times. The V and J genes are TRBV7-9 and TRBJ2-7; TRBD1 might be the D (6 bases). The CDR3 is 12 residues long. Germline V gene sequence: CDR1 SEHNR, CDR2 FQNEAQ (reference sequence). Trimming stripped 5 bases from V and 6 bases from J, with 11 bases between. Here the CDR3 reads CASSKGQSEQYF. The DNA of the CDR3 is TGTGCCAGCAGCAAGGGACAATCCGAGCAGTACTTC. The whole variable domain, remainder taken from reference TRBV7-9 and TRBJ2-7, is DTGVSQNPRHKITKRGQNVTFRCDPISEHNRLYWYRQTLGQGPEFLTYFQNEAQLEKSRLLSDRFSAERPKGSFSTLEIQRTEQGDSAMYLCASSKGQSEQYFGPGTRLTVT.

The gene calls are TRBV7-3 and TRBJ2-1, with 9 bases matching TRBD2. This CDR3 contains 13 residues. In germline, CDR1 is SGHTA, CDR2 FQGTGA. Losses at the gene ends were 2 bases for V and 13 bases for J; bases not matched to a gene: 6. Here the CDR3 DNA reads TGTGCCAGCAGCTTATGGCGGGAGGGTGTACAGTTCTTC. Its protein is CASSLWREGVQFF. The full variable domain, with the rest looked up from reference TRBV7-3 and TRBJ2-1, is GAGVSQTPSNKVTEKGKYVELRCDPISGHTALYWYRQSLGQGPEFLIYFQGTGAADDSGLPNDRFFAVRPEGSVSTLKIQRTERGDSAVYLCASSLWREGVQFFGPGTRLTVL.

The chain employs TRBV4-1 and TRBJ2-1, with a possible D match to TRBD2 (6 bases). Germline V lookup: CDR1 MGHRA, CDR2 YSYEKL. Trimming stripped 1 base from V and 4 bases from J, with 17 bases between. This CDR3 is 17 amino acids long. The CDR3 coding sequence is TGCGCCAGCAGCCAAGGACTAGACCCACGCCTGTACAATGAGCAGTTCTTC. This translates into CASSQGLDPRLYNEQFF.

This rearrangement joins TRBV6-2 or TRBV6-3 to TRBJ2-7; 10 nucleotides line up with TRBD2. CDR3 length: 17 amino acids. V lost 6 bases to trimming and J lost 6 bases; unmatched junction nucleotides: 17. Germline assignment: CDR1 MNHEY and CDR2 SVGEGT. The CDR3, as DNA: TGTGCCAGCAGCCCCACCACACGGGCTAGCGGGAGTGGCGAGCAGTACTTC. Amino acid sequence: CASSPTTRASGSGEQYF.

The chain is built from TRBV6-6 and TRBJ2-7; TRBD1 matches at 10 bases. The CDR3 loop spans 14 amino acids. V dropped 10 bases and J dropped 6; count of bases not matched to a gene: 12. Germline V lookup: CDR1 MNHNY, CDR2 SVGAGI (reference sequence). The CDR3 loop reads CAIKPGTGVGEQYF. CDR3 sequence (DNA): TGTGCCATAAAGCCGGGGACAGGGGTTGGCGAGCAGTACTTC.

V gene TRBV7-9 combines with J gene TRBJ2-5, with TRBD1 matching 7 bases. Trimming at V came to 5 bases and at J to 1 base, leaving 4 bases not matched to a gene. The germline V gene encodes CDR1 SEHNR and CDR2 FQNEAQ (reference sequence). The CDR3 covers 14 residues. The CDR3, as DNA: TGTGCCAGCAGCCGGGGACAGAGCCAAGAGACCCAGTACTTC. Translated: CASSRGQSQETQYF.

The chain combines TRBV10-3 with TRBJ2-1; D is unresolved. The germline V gene has CDR1 ENHRY and CDR2 SYGVKD. V lost 2 bases to trimming and J lost 12 bases, with 11 bases between them. This CDR3 has 12 residues. The CDR3 DNA follows: TGTGCCATCAGTGAGAGGCAGCGAGGGCAGTTCTTC. This gives the protein CAISERQRGQFF.

The chain has TRBV6-5 and TRBJ2-7; perhaps TRBD2 as D (7 bases). CDR1 and CDR2 (germline): MNHEY, SVGAGI. The CDR3 is made up of 13 amino acids. The V gene lost 7 bases and the J gene lost 4 bases, with 14 bases spanning the gap. DNA for the CDR3: TGTGCCAGCACCCGGGGAGGGGGGTACGAGCAGTACTTC. Encoded protein: CASTRGGGYEQYF.

CDR3 region: CASSPSGRTKNIQYF. The CDR3 DNA reads TGTGCCAGCAGTCCTAGCGGGAGAACCAAAAACATTCAGTACTTC. The V call is TRBV6-5, the J call TRBJ2-4, with 10 nucleotides matching TRBD2. The CDR3 sequence is 15 residues long. V was clipped by 5 bases and J by 2 bases; unmatched bases: 3. Germline lookup yields CDR1 MNHEY and CDR2 SVGAGI.

The chain is built from TRBV6-2 or TRBV6-3 and TRBJ1-5; unclear D gene. V lost 2 bases to trimming and J lost 0 bases, with 11 bases between them. Per the germline V gene, CDR1 is MNHEY and CDR2 is SVGEGT. CDR3 length equals 16 residues. This chain's CDR3 is CASSYRVGASNQPQHF. The CDR3 nucleotides read TGTGCCAGCAGTTACAGGGTGGGAGCTAGCAATCAGCCCCAGCATTTT.

This clone was seen a single time. This chain connects TRBV10-3 to TRBJ2-7; the match to TRBD2 covers 12 bases. V dropped 3 bases and J dropped 0; count of bases not matched to a gene: 9. Germline V gene data show CDR1 as ENHRY and CDR2 as SYGVKD. This CDR3 has 18 residues. The CDR3 DNA follows: TGTGCCATCAGTGACCCGGGACTAGCGGGCCAAAGCTCCTACGAGCAGTACTTC. This sequence encodes CAISDPGLAGQSSYEQYF.

This clone has just one count. The chain uses TRBV21-1 and TRBJ2-1; no DNA check was done on the table's D call, TRBD2. TRBV21-1 is described as a pseudogene. The CDR3 is made up of 13 amino acids. CDR3 loop: CARRRSLYNEQFF. In nucleotides, the CDR3 is TGTGCCCGACGGAGGAGCCTCTACAATGAGCAGTTCTTC.

This clone occurred a few times. The J gene is TRBJ1-5, the V gene TRBV28, with 7 bases aligning to TRBD1. From germline, CDR1 is MDHEN and CDR2 SYDVKM. V trimming: 6 bases; J trimming: 3 bases; junction bases outside the gene matches: 8. CDR3 length equals 15 residues. CDR3 in DNA: TGTGCCAGCAGGGAAACAGGGGCCCCCAATCAGCCCCAGCATTTT. It encodes CASRETGAPNQPQHF.

The chain employs TRBV12-3 or TRBV12-4 and TRBJ2-7; D not certain. Trimming shortened V by 5 bases and J by 3 bases, and 11 bases separated the two germline ends. CDR3 length: 13 residues. CDR3 sequence: CASSSLIGYEQYF. CDR3 nucleotides: TGTGCCAGCAGTAGCCTCATCGGCTACGAGCAGTACTTC.

This clone has only one observation. The V call is TRBV5-1, the J call TRBJ1-6; D gene uncertain. Germline V gene sequence: CDR1 SGHRS, CDR2 YFSETQ. Trimming stripped 4 bases from V and 7 bases from J, with 12 bases between. There are 14 residues in the CDR3. This CDR3 reads CASSQVTRNSPLHF. CDR3 sequence (DNA): TGCGCCAGCAGCCAAGTGACACGGAATTCACCCCTCCACTTT.

The chain is built from TRBV7-3 and TRBJ2-7; 10 bases agree with TRBD2. The CDR3 runs 15 residues. From germline, CDR1 is SGHTA and CDR2 FQGTGA. V was clipped by 0 bases and J by 9 bases; unmatched bases: 8. This CDR3 reads CASSLTPLAGEPQYF. In nucleotides, the CDR3 is TGTGCCAGCAGCTTAACGCCCCTAGCGGGAGAACCGCAGTACTTC. The complete variable domain, with remaining parts taken from reference TRBV7-3 and TRBJ2-7, reads GAGVSQTPSNKVTEKGKYVELRCDPISGHTALYWYRQSLGQGPEFLIYFQGTGAADDSGLPNDRFFAVRPEGSVSTLKIQRTERGDSAVYLCASSLTPLAGEPQYFGPGTRLTVT.

This clone was detected only once. CDR3 amino acids: CASSGGLAADTQYF. CDR3 in DNA: TGTGCCAGCAGCGGGGGACTAGCAGCAGATACGCAGTATTTT. The chain couples TRBV9 to TRBJ2-3, with 9 bases fitting TRBD2. Germline CDR1 and CDR2: SGDLS and YYNGEE. The V and J ends lost 3 bases and 4 bases, in that order; junction bases with no gene match: 3. The CDR3 is 14 residues long. Together with reference TRBV9 and TRBJ2-3, the CDR3 gives the full variable domain: DSGVTQTPKHLITATGQRVTLRCSPRSGDLSVYWYQQSLDQGLQFLIQYYNGEERAKGNILERFSAQQFPDLHSELNLSSLELGDSALYFCASSGGLAADTQYFGPGTRLTVL.

The chain recombines TRBV2 with TRBJ2-7, with D unresolved. Trimming stripped 6 bases from V and 5 bases from J, with 14 bases between. The CDR3 is 13 amino acids. Germline-derived CDR1 and CDR2 are SNHLY and FYNNEI. The CDR3: CASRGPVSHEQYF. The DNA of the CDR3 is TGTGCCAGCAGGGGCCCTGTGTCCCACGAGCAGTACTTC.

The chain recombines TRBV2 with TRBJ1-6; tentative D call: TRBD1 (5 bases). Per the germline V gene, CDR1 is SNHLY and CDR2 is FYNNEI. The CDR3 loop spans 15 amino acids. V was clipped by 10 bases and J by 6 bases, with 19 bases between them. The CDR3 is CATGGVRASNSPLHF. In DNA, the CDR3 is TGTGCCACCGGGGGAGTCAGAGCGTCTAATTCACCCCTCCACTTT.

The chain recombines TRBV7-8 with TRBJ2-1; no reliable D call. The CDR3 is made up of 13 amino acids. With 7 bases removed from V and 0 bases from J, the gap between germline ends came to 7 bases. Germline V lookup: CDR1 SGHVS, CDR2 FQNEAQ. The CDR3, as DNA: TGTGCCAGCACGGTGAGCTCCTACAATGAGCAGTTCTTC. Translating gives CASTVSSYNEQFF.

This chain joins TRBV19 and TRBJ2-5, with D hard to call. This CDR3 is built from 15 residues. Germline V lookup: CDR1 LNHDA, CDR2 SQIVND (reference sequence). V was shortened by 10 bases and J by 2 bases, with 20 bases between the two germline ends. In nucleotides, the CDR3 is TGTGCCACCCAAAGTGGCGGATTAGGTCAAGAGACCCAGTACTTC. Translated: CATQSGGLGQETQYF.

The CDR3 bases are TGTGCCAGCGGGGGGTGGCTAGCGGACACAGATACGCAGTATTTT. It specifies CASGGWLADTDTQYF. The V and J genes are TRBV5-4 and TRBJ2-3; 7 nucleotides agree with TRBD2. The CDR3 loop spans 15 amino acids. The germline gives CDR1 SGHNT, CDR2 YYREEE (reference sequence). J was trimmed by 2 bases and V by 7 bases; bases with no gene match: 10.

This sequence joins TRBV7-9 and TRBJ2-5; no reliable D call. The CDR3 spans 15 residues. CDR1 and CDR2 from the germline V gene are SEHNR and FQNEAQ (reference sequence). V dropped 2 bases and J dropped 2 bases, with 12 bases sitting between them. CDR3 DNA: TGTGCCAGCAGCTTAATGGGTACACTACAAGAGACCCAGTACTTC. Its translation: CASSLMGTLQETQYF.